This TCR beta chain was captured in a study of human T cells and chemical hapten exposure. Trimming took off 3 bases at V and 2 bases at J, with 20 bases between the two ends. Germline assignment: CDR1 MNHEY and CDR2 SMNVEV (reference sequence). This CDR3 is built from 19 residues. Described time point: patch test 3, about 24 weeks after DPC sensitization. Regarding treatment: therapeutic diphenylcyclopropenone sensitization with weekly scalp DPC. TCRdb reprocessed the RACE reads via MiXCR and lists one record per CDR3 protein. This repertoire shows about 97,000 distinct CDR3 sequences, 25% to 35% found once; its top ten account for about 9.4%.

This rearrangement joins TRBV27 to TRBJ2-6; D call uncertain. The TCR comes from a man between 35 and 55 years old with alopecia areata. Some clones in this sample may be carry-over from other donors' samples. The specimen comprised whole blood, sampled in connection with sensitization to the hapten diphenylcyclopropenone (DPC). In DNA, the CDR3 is TGTGCCAGCAGTTTCCAACTGGGCCTGGTGAAAGCTGGGGCCAACGTCCTGACTTTC. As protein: CASSFQLGLVKAGANVLTF.